This TCR beta chain derives from a study of T cell repertoires in cytomegalovirus infection. The overall study: Carrying CMV and the relevant HLA type showed in public TCR beta signatures. Study results and limitations: What dominated the ex vivo response were HLA-C-restricted CMV-specific TCR beta clonotypes.

V lost 2 bases and J lost 8, with 19 bases in between. CDR3 size: 15 residues. The germline gives CDR1 SGHNT, CDR2 YYREEE (reference sequence). Using its own MiXCR run on the reads, TCRdb lists one record per CDR3 protein. This sample carries hundreds of thousands of distinct CDR3 sequences, approximately 40% of them seen once, and the ten largest clones take around two fifths. As regards this clonotype: The antigen remains undetermined.

This material consisted of cultured PBMCs, taken from culture after CMV antigen stimulation. The receptor was derived from a human donor in good health (CMV status not recorded). Some clones in this sample may be carry-over from other donors' samples. The chain is built from TRBV5-4 and TRBJ1-2; D is unresolved. The DNA of the CDR3 is TGTGCCAGCAGCTTACGATTCCGAGACGGGAGCGGCTACACCTTC. Residues: CASSLRFRDGSGYTF.